This T cell receptor (beta chain) was recorded in a study of blood T cell repertoires in COVID-19. Only in-frame clones appear in the TCRdb table, and some are missing; sequencing was by immunoSEQ multiplex PCR. This sample has 20,000 or so clones; around 86% occur once, and the top ten carry 5% to 5.5%. CDR3 length: 14 residues. Germline V lookup: CDR1 MGHDK, CDR2 SYGVNS. Trimming shortened V by 3 bases and J by 9 bases, and 12 bases separated the two germline ends. Sequenced material: peripheral blood. The sequence was obtained from a man aged 50-59 years with active COVID-19. This chain links TRBV25-1 with TRBJ1-6, with D hard to call. CDR3 residues: CASSDLDSTSPLHF. CDR3 nucleotide sequence: TGTGCCAGCAGTGATCTGGACTCCACTTCACCCCTCCACTTT.